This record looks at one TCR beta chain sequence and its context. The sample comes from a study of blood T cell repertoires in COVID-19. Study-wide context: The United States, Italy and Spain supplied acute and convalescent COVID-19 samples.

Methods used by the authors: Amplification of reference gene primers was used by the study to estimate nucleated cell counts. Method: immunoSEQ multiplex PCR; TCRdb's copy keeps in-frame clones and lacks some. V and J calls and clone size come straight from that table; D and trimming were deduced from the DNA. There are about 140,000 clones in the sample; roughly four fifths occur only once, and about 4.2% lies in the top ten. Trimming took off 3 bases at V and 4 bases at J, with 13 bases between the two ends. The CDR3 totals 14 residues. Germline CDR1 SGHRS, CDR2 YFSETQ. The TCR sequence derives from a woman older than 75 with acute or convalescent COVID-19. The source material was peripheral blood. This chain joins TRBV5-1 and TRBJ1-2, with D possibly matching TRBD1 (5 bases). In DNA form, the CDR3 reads TGCGCCAGCAGCTCCGGTGTCACAGGCTATGGCTACACCTTC. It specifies CASSSGVTGYGYTF.